This T cell receptor (beta chain) was sequenced for a study of blood T cells in healthy people across ages. Study observations and caveats: Higher diversity, along with more naive CD4+ cells, distinguished long-lived donors from aged donors. The unsorted PBMCs prevented any conclusive comparison of naive versus antigen-experienced cells.

V gave up 1 base and J gave up 1 base, with 7 bases separating them. The CDR3 loop spans 13 amino acids. Germline CDR1 is SQVTM and CDR2 is ANQGSEA. Using a J-beta primer mix together with a sample-barcoded 5' primer, a second PCR was run for roughly 6 to 12 cycles. MiXCR, applied by TCRdb to the 5' RACE reads, yields one record per CDR3 protein. The profile shows about 1.8 million distinct CDR3 sequences, roughly 50% of them singletons. Concerning this clonotype: Its target is not known.

The TCR was taken from a woman between 35 and 50 years old in good health. Material for sequencing was blood. The chain recombines TRBV29-1 with TRBJ1-2; D is perhaps TRBD1 (6 bases). The CDR3 sequence: CSVEGGRNYGYTF. The CDR3 DNA reads as TGCAGCGTTGAAGGGGGGCGTAACTATGGCTACACCTTC.